This TCR beta chain was found in a study of blood T cell repertoires in COVID-19. On the study more broadly: T cells, B-cell-depleted T cells, or PBMCs provided the cDNA or gDNA that served as material.

In the original workflow: Using reference gene primer amplification, nucleated cell counts were estimated. The protocol was immunoSEQ multiplex PCR, while the TCRdb copy is restricted to in-frame clones and leaves out a portion. The V and J calls and clone size are taken from that table; D and trimming were inferred from the DNA. The table records fewer than 300,000 clones, about 90% of them present only once. In this sample, this clone turned up a few times. Input material: peripheral blood. This receptor was obtained from a woman between 35 and 50 years old who had recovered from COVID-19.

In DNA, the CDR3 is TGTGCCAGCAGCGTAGGATCAGGGACAGGGGGAACTAATGAAAAACTGTTTTTT. This gives the protein CASSVGSGTGGTNEKLFF. The chain combines TRBV9 with TRBJ1-4; 11 nucleotides agree with TRBD1. The trim removed 0 bases at V and 1 base at J, leaving 5 bases unmatched. The CDR3 contains 18 residues. Germline CDR1 reads SGDLS; CDR2 reads YYNGEE.